A single sample is the source of the 7 T cell receptor beta chains below, sequenced in a study of a mutant IDH1 vaccine in newly diagnosed glioma. Time point denoted: week 35, safety follow-up. Mutant IDH1 20-mer peptide, at 300 ug, made up each vaccine dose, with topical imiquimod. No antigen has been assigned to these receptors. Some clones are missing from TCRdb's copy, which holds only in-frame ones; the method was immunoSEQ multiplex PCR. The sample holds about 60,000 clones; roughly 84% are singletons and the top ten take 3.5% to 5%. Source: PBMCs, taken from a glioma patient whose treatment included an IDH1 peptide vaccine. All receptors come from a man aged 25 to 40 with glioma.

Written as DNA, the CDR3 is TGTGCCAGTAGGTCTAACCGGGACAGCTCTGAAGCTTTCTTT. The encoded protein is CASRSNRDSSEAFF. The chain combines TRBV19 with TRBJ1-1; 7 nucleotides match TRBD1. V shed 6 bases and J 6 bases; nucleotides not matched to a gene: 10. The CDR3 spans 14 residues. The germline gives CDR1 LNHDA, CDR2 SQIVND (reference sequence).

The chain employs TRBV7-9 and TRBJ1-5, with a possible D match to TRBD1 (5 bases). V was pared by 3 bases and J by 6 bases, with 6 bases between. Germline CDR1 reads SEHNR; CDR2 reads FQNEAQ (reference sequence). The CDR3 spans 12 residues. The CDR3 reads CASSFGAQPQHF. Here the CDR3 DNA reads TGTGCCAGCAGCTTTGGGGCTCAGCCCCAGCATTTT.

The chain couples TRBV15 to TRBJ2-5; the match to TRBD2 covers 8 bases. V lost 5 bases and J lost 0; bases outside the gene matches: 17. In germline, CDR1 is LNHNV, CDR2 YYDKDF (reference sequence). The CDR3 runs 19 residues. Written as DNA, the CDR3 is TGTGCCACCAGCGTCACAGCGGGACTAGTGAAGGGGTACCAAGAGACCCAGTACTTC. Translating gives CATSVTAGLVKGYQETQYF.

CDR3 DNA: TGTGCCAGCATAGGGACAGGGGACGGGAATGAAAAACTGTTTTTT. It translates to CASIGTGDGNEKLFF. The rearrangement uses TRBV2 and TRBJ1-4; 10 bases match TRBD1. The CDR3 loop spans 15 amino acids. Germline values: CDR1 SNHLY, CDR2 FYNNEI. Germline trimming cut 7 bases from V and 5 bases from J; bases unmatched to any gene: 7.

The count of this clone is one. This chain connects TRBV10-3 to TRBJ2-7, with 8 nucleotides matching TRBD2. V gave up 0 bases and J gave up 5 bases; unmatched junction bases: 21. The germline V gene has CDR1 ENHRY and CDR2 SYGVKD. The CDR3 spans 20 residues. CDR3 DNA: TGTGCCATCAGTGAGTCCCTCGGCCTCGGGGGGGTATCGCTGTATAACGAGCAGTACTTC. Translation: CAISESLGLGGVSLYNEQYF.

The chain links TRBV7-2 to TRBJ2-7; TRBD2 agrees at 10 bases. The V and J ends lost 2 bases and 7 bases, in that order; junction bases with no gene match: 5. This CDR3 has 14 amino acids. Germline V gene data show CDR1 as SGHTA and CDR2 as FQGNSA. CDR3 DNA: TGTGCCAGCAGCTTACTAGCGGGGGCGGGTGAGCAGTACTTC. This encodes CASSLLAGAGEQYF.

There are a few counts of this clone. V and J are TRBV6-4 and TRBJ1-1, with D tentatively TRBD1 (5 bases). Trimming took 6 bases from V and 0 from J, leaving 11 bases between them. This CDR3 is 14 amino acids long. Per the germline V gene, CDR1 is MRHNA and CDR2 is SNTAGT. This CDR3 reads CASRGTDMNTEAFF. CDR3 bases: TGTGCCAGCAGAGGGACGGATATGAACACTGAAGCTTTCTTT.